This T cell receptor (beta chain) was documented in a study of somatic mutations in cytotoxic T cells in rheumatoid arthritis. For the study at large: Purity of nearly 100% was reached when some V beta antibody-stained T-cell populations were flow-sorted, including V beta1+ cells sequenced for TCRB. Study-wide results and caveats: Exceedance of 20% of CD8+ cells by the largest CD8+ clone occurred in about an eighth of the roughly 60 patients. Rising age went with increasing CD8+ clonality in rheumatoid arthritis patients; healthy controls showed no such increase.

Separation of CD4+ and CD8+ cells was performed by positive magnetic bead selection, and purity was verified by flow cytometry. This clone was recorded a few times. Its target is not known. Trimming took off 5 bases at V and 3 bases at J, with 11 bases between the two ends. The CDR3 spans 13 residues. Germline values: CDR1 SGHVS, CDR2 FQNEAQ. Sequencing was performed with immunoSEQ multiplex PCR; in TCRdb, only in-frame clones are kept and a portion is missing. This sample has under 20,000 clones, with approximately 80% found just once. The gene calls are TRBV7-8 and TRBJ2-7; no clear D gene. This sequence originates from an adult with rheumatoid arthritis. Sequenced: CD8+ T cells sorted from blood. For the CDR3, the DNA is TGTGCCAGCAGCCCGACTGCGAGCTACGAGCAGTACTTC. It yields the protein CASSPTASYEQYF.